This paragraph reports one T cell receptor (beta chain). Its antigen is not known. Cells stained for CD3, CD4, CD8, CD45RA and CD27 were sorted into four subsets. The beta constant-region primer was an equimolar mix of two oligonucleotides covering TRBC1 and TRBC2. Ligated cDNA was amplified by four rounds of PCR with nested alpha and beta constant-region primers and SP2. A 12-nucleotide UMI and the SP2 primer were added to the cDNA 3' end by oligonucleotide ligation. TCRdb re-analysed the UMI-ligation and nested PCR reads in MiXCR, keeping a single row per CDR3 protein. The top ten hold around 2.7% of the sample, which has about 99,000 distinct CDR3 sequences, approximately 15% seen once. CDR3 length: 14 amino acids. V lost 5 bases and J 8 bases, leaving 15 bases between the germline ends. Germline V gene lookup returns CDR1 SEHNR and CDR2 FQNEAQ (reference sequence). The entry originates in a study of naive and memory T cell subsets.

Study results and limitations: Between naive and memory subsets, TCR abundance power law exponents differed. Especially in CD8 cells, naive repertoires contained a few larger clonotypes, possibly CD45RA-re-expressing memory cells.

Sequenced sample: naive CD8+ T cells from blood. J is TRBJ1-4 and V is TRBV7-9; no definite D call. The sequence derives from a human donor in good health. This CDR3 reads CASSDSRQREKLFF. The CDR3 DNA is TGTGCCAGCAGCGACTCCCGGCAGAGGGAAAAACTGTTTTTT.